Below are 11 T cell receptor beta chains sequenced from a single sample in a study of blood T cell repertoires in COVID-19. Assay: immunoSEQ multiplex PCR; the TCRdb copy retains only in-frame clones and omits some. Here the sample spans about 200,000 clones, 83% being singletons. The sequenced material came from peripheral blood. Receptors originate from a woman aged 40 to 55 with active or convalescent COVID-19.

The chain uses TRBV7-2 and TRBJ2-5; tentative D call: TRBD2 (6 bases). There are 14 residues in the CDR3. Trimming stripped 5 bases from V and 4 bases from J, with 14 bases between. In germline, CDR1 is SGHTA, CDR2 FQGNSA. The CDR3 spells CASSPAGRTETQYF. CDR3 DNA: TGTGCCAGCAGCCCAGCCGGGAGAACAGAGACCCAGTACTTC.

This clone was found a few times. The chain has TRBV6-6 and TRBJ1-5; tentative D call: TRBD1 (6 bases). Germline V gene data show CDR1 as MNHNY and CDR2 as SVGAGI (reference sequence). The CDR3 spans 14 residues. V shed 7 bases and J shed 7 bases, with 17 bases lying between them. The CDR3 loop is CASNRQATGQPQHF. The CDR3 DNA sequence: TGTGCCAGCAACAGACAGGCTACGGGGCAGCCCCAGCATTTT.

The DNA of the CDR3 is TGTGCCAGCATTACGGAGGGCACTGAAGCTTTCTTT. It yields the protein CASITEGTEAFF. The rearrangement links TRBV6-5 to TRBJ1-1; no definite D call. CDR3 length: 12 residues. V was shortened by 7 bases and J by 4 bases, with 10 bases between the two germline ends. Germline V gene data show CDR1 as MNHEY and CDR2 as SVGAGI.

The J gene is TRBJ2-7, the V gene TRBV19; possibly TRBD2 for D (5 bases). The V end was cut by 1 base, the J end by 7 bases, with 11 bases between. Looked up from germline, CDR1 is LNHDA and CDR2 is SQIVND (reference sequence). This CDR3 has 13 residues. The CDR3 protein is CASSIGSSGEQYF. CDR3 bases: TGTGCCAGTAGTATAGGGTCGAGCGGTGAGCAGTACTTC. The variable domain in full, with the rest retrieved from reference TRBV19 and TRBJ2-7, is DGGITQSPKYLFRKEGQNVTLSCEQNLNHDAMYWYRQDPGQGLRLIYYSQIVNDFQKGDIAEGYSVSREKKESFPLTVTSAQKNPTAFYLCASSIGSSGEQYFGPGTRLTVT.

The chain links TRBV5-1 to TRBJ2-1, with TRBD1 matching over 8 bases. Germline V gene data show CDR1 as SGHRS and CDR2 as YFSETQ. There are 15 residues in the CDR3. Germline trimming cut 2 bases from V and 7 bases from J; bases unmatched to any gene: 8. The CDR3 sequence is CASSLLQQGGNEQFF. CDR3 in DNA: TGCGCCAGCAGCTTATTACAACAGGGGGGTAATGAGCAGTTCTTC. Based on the CDR3 plus reference TRBV5-1 and TRBJ2-1, the full variable domain is KAGVTQTPRYLIKTRGQQVTLSCSPISGHRSVSWYQQTPGQGLQFLFEYFSETQRNKGNFPGRFSGRQFSNSRSEMNVSTLELGDSALYLCASSLLQQGGNEQFFGPGTRLTVL.

As to this clone: The sample carries other DNA sequences with the same CDR3. The rearrangement uses TRBV29-1 and TRBJ1-5; no firm D call. The germline gives CDR1 SQVTM, CDR2 ANQGSEA. The CDR3 covers 13 residues. V shed 4 bases and J shed 0 bases, with 7 bases lying between them. Written as DNA, the CDR3 is TGCAGCGTTGGTTTTTATAGCAATCAGCCCCAGCATTTT. This encodes CSVGFYSNQPQHF. Full variable domain (remainder filled in from reference TRBV29-1 and TRBJ1-5): SAVISQKPSRDICQRGTSLTIQCQVDSQVTMMFWYRQQPGQSLTLIATANQGSEATYESGFVIDKFPISRPNLTFSTLTVSNMSPEDSSIYLCSVGFYSNQPQHFGDGTRLSIL.

V usage is TRBV29-1 and J usage is TRBJ1-1, with D perhaps matching TRBD1 (6 bases). CDR1 is SQVTM and CDR2 is ANQGSEA in the germline V gene. The germline V and J ends were trimmed by 0 bases and 4 bases, with 12 bases remaining between them. The CDR3 runs to 14 residues. The DNA of the CDR3 is TGCAGCGTTGAAGAGGGGGCTTGGGGCACTGAAGCTTTCTTT. Its protein is CSVEEGAWGTEAFF.

The V gene is TRBV20-1, the J gene TRBJ1-1; D perhaps matches TRBD1 (6 bases). V shed 6 bases and J shed 6 bases, with 11 bases lying between them. The V gene's germline CDR1 is DFQATT and CDR2 SNEGSKA (reference sequence). The CDR3 consists of 11 residues. The CDR3 protein is CSAPGESEAFF. The CDR3 nucleotides are TGCAGTGCGCCAGGGGAATCTGAAGCTTTCTTT.

The chain combines TRBV27 with TRBJ2-5, with 7 bases identical to TRBD2. Germline CDR1 is MNHEY and CDR2 is SMNVEV (reference sequence). The CDR3 is 14 residues long. V lost 7 bases and J lost 0; bases outside the gene matches: 5. CDR3 bases: TGTGCCAGCAAGCGGGGCCTGTACCAAGAGACCCAGTACTTC. Translation gives CASKRGLYQETQYF.

The V call is TRBV23-1, the J call TRBJ1-4, with D maybe TRBD1 (6 bases). TRBV23-1 is designated an ORF whose function remains uncertain. The CDR3 has 19 amino acids. Trimming removed 7 bases from V and 0 bases from J, with 24 bases in between. CDR3 sequence (DNA): TGCGCCAGCAACGGGGGGGTGCCAGGGGCTGGAGCAACTAATGAAAAACTGTTTTTT. Translation: CASNGGVPGAGATNEKLFF.

The J gene is TRBJ1-1, the V gene TRBV6-5; 9 bases agree with TRBD1. The CDR3 contains 13 residues. Germline loops: CDR1 MNHEY, CDR2 SVGAGI. The trim removed 6 bases at V and 6 bases at J, leaving 5 bases unmatched. For the CDR3, the DNA is TGTGCCAGCAGCTATGGACAGGGGCCTGAAGCTTTCTTT. This translates into CASSYGQGPEAFF.